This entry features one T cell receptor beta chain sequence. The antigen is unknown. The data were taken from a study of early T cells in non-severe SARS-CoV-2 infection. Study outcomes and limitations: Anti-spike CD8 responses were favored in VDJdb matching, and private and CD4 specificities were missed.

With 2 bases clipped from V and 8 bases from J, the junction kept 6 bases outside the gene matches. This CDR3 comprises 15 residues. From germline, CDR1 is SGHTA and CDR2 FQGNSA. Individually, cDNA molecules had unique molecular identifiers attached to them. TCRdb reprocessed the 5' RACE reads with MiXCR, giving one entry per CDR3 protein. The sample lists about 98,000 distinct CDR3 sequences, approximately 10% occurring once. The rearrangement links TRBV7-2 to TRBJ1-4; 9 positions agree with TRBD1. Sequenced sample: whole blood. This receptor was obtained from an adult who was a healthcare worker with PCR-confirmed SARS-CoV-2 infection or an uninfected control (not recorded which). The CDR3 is CASSLYTGGVEKLFF. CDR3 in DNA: TGTGCCAGCAGCTTATACACAGGGGGCGTAGAAAAACTGTTTTTT.